The entry that follows covers one T cell receptor (beta chain) sequence. This clonotype occurred many times. Its antigen is currently not known. The record has no base qualities; no much larger clone is one base away. This sample is drawn from a study of neurological immune-mediated disorders (dated by TCRdb to about 2019). Regarding the complete study: Of the approximately 34 multiple sclerosis patients, around 31 had relapsing-remitting MS and 3 had secondary progressive MS. Peripheral blood TCR-beta repertoires from HTLV-I-associated myelopathy (HAM/TSP) patients, multiple sclerosis patients and healthy controls were compared by UMI-based sequencing. The 106 TCR-beta libraries covered PBMC samples along with longitudinal samples, technical triplicates, and paired sorted CD4+ and CD8+ T-cell subsets. Of the approximately 66 subjects in the cohort, around 15 were HAM/TSP patients, some 35 were multiple sclerosis patients, and approximately 20 were healthy controls.

cDNA was synthesized by template-switch 5'RACE using a primer with a 10-nucleotide random unique molecular identifier that tagged each TCR transcript. Every sequencing run yielded over 180 million TCR-beta sequences covering 15-18 subjects. The RNeasy kit was used to extract total RNA. Using the KAPA Real-time Library Amplification kit, TCR-beta VDJ regions were amplified with primers for the TCR constant region and the 5'RACE anchor. A first PCR added sample indexes and Illumina adaptors, after which a second PCR increased the library yield. The roughly 650 bp TCR product was size-selected on a 2% E-gel SizeSelection system after Ampure bead purification. Before pooling, library quality was checked on a Bioanalyzer, concentration was measured with Qubit, and libraries were quantified with the Kapa Library Quantification kit. Paired-end 2 x 150 bp sequencing of the libraries was performed on an Illumina HiSeq 2500. To increase sequence diversity, about 25-31% phiX was spiked into each library pool. On the study's bioinformatics: Quality-filtered reads were processed with the UMI-based MiGEC pipeline, which removed over 75% of raw TCR sequences during error correction. VDJ genes were aligned to IMGT germline references, and clonotypes were defined by unique CDR3 amino acid sequence plus V-J genes. Clonal expansion, Shannon diversity and CDR3 relatedness (CalcPairwiseDistances, ClusterSamples) were evaluated with VDJtools, and phylogenetic trees were built with CLCbio workbench. Clones with at least 8 unique UMIs were defined as expanded, with this threshold being based on coefficient-of-variation modelling across technical triplicates. TCRdb's own reprocessing of the public reads used fastp at Q25 and MiXCR and kept productive beta chains. Every CDR3 protein is listed once, alongside the most common genes and DNA of its rows. The authors' filters were not applied to this entry. Counted in this sample were roughly 100,000 distinct CDR3 sequences; under 4.5% of them appeared once. The top ten hold 2.5% to 3% of the sample.

Unsorted PBMC libraries were generated from 2 million PBMCs stored in RNAlater at -80 °C until RNA extraction. Multiple sclerosis patients were enrolled in a US clinical protocol under which disease progression was evaluated by magnetic resonance imaging. PBMCs were separated from peripheral blood using Ficoll-Hypaque density gradient centrifugation and then cryopreserved in liquid nitrogen. Taken from the germline V gene, the CDR1 and CDR2 loops are MNHEY and SVGEGT. V and J lose 0 bases and 0 bases, and a span of 6 bases separates them. The CDR3 runs 14 amino acids, cysteine and phenylalanine included. Here the CDR3 DNA is all that survives: 42 bases in frame from base 1. Paper-wide results and their limitations: Across subjects, expanded clones never shared an identical CDR3 amino acid sequence, which suggests that the TCR-beta repertoires in every group were private. No clinical or MRI features were associated with the MS cluster, and the authors said that larger cohorts are needed. In phylogenetic analysis, the repertoires of 18 of 34 MS patients grouped into a cluster of related CDR3 sequences, which suggests a possible signature at the repertoire level. TCR clonal expansion was highest in HAM/TSP patients and lowest in MS patients, with MS patients falling below even healthy controls.

This TCR derives from a woman in her fifties or sixties with multiple sclerosis. The chain links TRBV6-2 or TRBV6-3 with TRBJ2-7; TRBD2 is possibly the D segment (5 matching bases). The specimen was PBMCs. The CDR3: CASSYSTNSYEQYF. The DNA reads TGTGCCAGCAGTTACTCGACTAACTCCTACGAGCAGTACTTC.